Listed below are T cell receptor beta chains from one sample, sequenced in a study of OX40 agonist ivuxolimab in advanced cancers. Here immunoSEQ multiplex PCR was the method, and the copy in TCRdb shows in-frame clones only, minus some. The sample gives some 30,000 clones, about 90% of which show up once; 25% to 35% is in the top ten. The sample was CD4+ or CD8+ T cells sorted from blood, taken in a trial of the OX40 agonist ivuxolimab. These TCRs come from an adult with an advanced solid tumor such as melanoma, head and neck, liver or kidney cancer. CDR3s include the opening cysteine and the closing phenylalanine or tryptophan. The order of the fields is V gene, J gene, clone size, CDR3 length, D gene, CDR3 DNA, CDR3 protein. A D gene is named only where the DNA matches it firmly. Size tells how often a clone was seen (once, few, many) or the class of an expanded clone, and some rows leave it out.

TRBV27	TRBJ2-7	.	14	TRBD2	TGTGCCAGCACCTCCCCCGGGACTAACTACGAGCAGTACTTC	CASTSPGTNYEQYF
TRBV7-9	TRBJ1-2	few	17	TRBD1	TGCGCCAGCAGCCATCACCACTCTGGACAGGGGAAGAATGGCTACACCTTC	CASSHHHSGQGKNGYTF
TRBV7-9	TRBJ1-2	.	14	TRBD1	TGTGCCAGCAGCTTACAGGGGGGGCCGTTCGGCTACACCTTC	CASSLQGGPFGYTF
TRBV19	TRBJ2-1	few	13	.	TGTGCCAGTAGTCTAGTAGGCGGACATGAGCAGTTCTTC	CASSLVGGHEQFF
TRBV4-3	TRBJ1-2	.	17	TRBD1	TGCGCCAGCAGCCAAGATCTCCGACAGGGTTATAACTATGGCTACACCTTC	CASSQDLRQGYNYGYTF
TRBV19	TRBJ2-1	.	10	.	TGTGCCAGTAGTGCTAATGAGCAGTTCTTC	CASSANEQFF
TRBV7-2	TRBJ2-7	.	15	TRBD2	TGTGCCAGCAGGATCGGGACTAGCGGGTGGGACGAGCAGTACTTC	CASRIGTSGWDEQYF
TRBV21-1	TRBJ1-5	.	19	.	TGTGCCAGCAGCAGAGGGACAGGGGGTAAAATGGAAGGCAATCAGCCCCAGCATTTT	CASSRGTGGKMEGNQPQHF
TRBV11-2	TRBJ2-2	.	14	TRBD2	TGTGCCAGCGGCGGGAGGACGAACACCGGGGAGCTGTTTTTT	CASGGRTNTGELFF
TRBV4-3	TRBJ1-3	.	15	.	TGCGCCAGCAGCCAAGGGTGGGGAAGTGGAAACACCATATATTTT	CASSQGWGSGNTIYF
TRBV4-2	TRBJ2-2	.	16	TRBD1	TGTGCCAGCAGCCAAGAACAGGGGTGGGGCACCGGGGAGCTGTTTTTT	CASSQEQGWGTGELFF
TRBV19	TRBJ2-5	.	16	.	TGTGCCAGTAGTACCTTGGGAGGACGGATGCAAGAGACCCAGTACTTC	CASSTLGGRMQETQYF
TRBV5-1	TRBJ1-1	.	17	TRBD1	TGCGCCAGCAGCCCCGGGACAGGGGGCCCTGGATTCACTGAAGCTTTCTTT	CASSPGTGGPGFTEAFF
TRBV4-3	TRBJ2-1	.	13	TRBD1	TGCGCCAGCAGCCAAAGGGGAGGACAGGGCCCGTTCTTC	CASSQRGGQGPFF
TRBV28	TRBJ2-7	.	17	TRBD1	TGTGCCAGCAGTGACAGGGGGCAATTTTCAGAGACCTACGAGCAGTACTTC	CASSDRGQFSETYEQYF
TRBV7-3	TRBJ1-2	once	13	.	TGTGCCAGCAGCCCGACGGGTCGTGATGGCTACACCTTC	CASSPTGRDGYTF
TRBV9	TRBJ2-7	.	15	TRBD1	TGTGCCAGCAGCGTAGGGACAGGGGGTTACTACGAGCAGTACTTC	CASSVGTGGYYEQYF